Following are 17 T cell receptor beta chains from one sample sequenced in a study of blood T cell repertoires in COVID-19. Measured with immunoSEQ multiplex PCR; TCRdb has only the in-frame clones, and not every one. The repertoire holds a few hundred thousand clones, around 85% seen once, with under 2.5% in the top ten. The sample consisted of PBMCs or T cells enriched from blood (not recorded which). The receptors were sampled from a woman aged 45-60 years who had recovered from COVID-19.

This chain uses TRBV28 with TRBJ1-1; D might be TRBD1 (5 bases). Germline CDR1 and CDR2: MDHEN and SYDVKM. The V gene lost 4 bases and the J gene lost 0 bases, with 9 bases spanning the gap. The CDR3 sequence is 14 residues long. DNA of the CDR3: TGTGCCAGCAGTTGGGGCGGGGTGAACACTGAAGCTTTCTTT. The encoded protein is CASSWGGVNTEAFF.

This chain joins TRBV25-1 and TRBJ1-1; 7 positions agree with TRBD1. Germline loops: CDR1 MGHDK, CDR2 SYGVNS. CDR3 length: 15 residues. After removal of 4 bases from V and 1 base from J, the junction contained 6 bases not matched to a gene. In DNA, the CDR3 is TGTGCCAGCAGTGTGGGGGACAGACCGAACACTGAAGCTTTCTTT. The encoded protein is CASSVGDRPNTEAFF.

In its sample, this clone was seen a few times. The chain joins TRBV11-1 to TRBJ2-5; D is possibly TRBD2 (5 bases). This CDR3 comprises 13 residues. The V gene lost 1 base and the J gene lost 5 bases, with 8 bases spanning the gap. Germline CDR1 and CDR2: SGHAT and FQDESV (reference sequence). CDR3 in amino acids: CASSLEDWETQYF. The CDR3 DNA reads TGTGCCAGCAGCTTAGAGGACTGGGAGACCCAGTACTTC.

The chain links TRBV5-1 to TRBJ2-2; tentative D call: TRBD2 (5 bases). The CDR3 is 17 residues long. CDR1 is SGHRS, CDR2 YFSETQ, per germline. Trimming pared 4 bases from V and 4 bases from J, leaving 20 bases between. The CDR3, as DNA: TGCGCCAGCAGCCCCTCCTTGGACTGGCAGTTCACCGGGGAGCTGTTTTTT. Translated: CASSPSLDWQFTGELFF.

V gene TRBV28 combines with J gene TRBJ2-6; 7 bases match TRBD1. Germline V lookup: CDR1 MDHEN, CDR2 SYDVKM. Trimming removed 5 bases from V and 0 bases from J; junction bases left unmatched: 4. The CDR3 loop spans 16 amino acids. CDR3 residues: CASSPGTASGANVLTF. The CDR3 DNA is TGTGCCAGCAGTCCCGGGACAGCCTCTGGGGCCAACGTCCTGACTTTC.

The V and J genes are TRBV28 and TRBJ2-1; no reliable D call. CDR3 length: 11 amino acids. Germline values: CDR1 MDHEN, CDR2 SYDVKM. Deletions cut 9 bases from V and 2 bases from J, with 5 bases between. The CDR3 loop is CASGPYNEQFF. CDR3 sequence (DNA): TGTGCCAGTGGGCCCTACAATGAGCAGTTCTTC.

This clone has only one observation. The chain carries TRBV10-3 and TRBJ1-5; D gene unclear. Deletions cut 10 bases from V and 0 bases from J, with 13 bases between. Germline assignment: CDR1 ENHRY and CDR2 SYGVKD. The CDR3 is 14 amino acids. CDR3 DNA: TGTGCCACTGGACGAGAGGGTAGCAATCAGCCCCAGCATTTT. Its protein is CATGREGSNQPQHF.

V is TRBV14 and J is TRBJ1-5, with TRBD1 matching over 8 bases. In germline, CDR1 is SGHDN, CDR2 FVKESK. V lost 4 bases and J lost 7; bases outside the gene matches: 3. This CDR3 region has 13 residues. The CDR3 protein is CASSLGTGQPQHF. CDR3 DNA: TGTGCCAGCAGCCTGGGGACAGGCCAGCCCCAGCATTTT.

This chain connects TRBV28 to TRBJ1-6, with 8 bases that match TRBD1. Germline assignment: CDR1 MDHEN and CDR2 SYDVKM. The J segment lost 0 bases and the V segment lost 4 bases, leaving 8 bases of the junction unmatched. CDR3 length equals 18 residues. This CDR3 reads CASSSPAGGNSYNSPLHF. The CDR3 nucleotides read TGTGCCAGCAGTTCCCCCGCAGGGGGCAACTCCTATAATTCACCCCTCCACTTT. Supplemented by reference TRBV28 and TRBJ1-6, the full variable domain reads DVKVTQSSRYLVKRTGEKVFLECVQDMDHENMFWYRQDPGLGLRLIYFSYDVKMKEKGDIPEGYSVSREKKERFSLILESASTNQTSMYLCASSSPAGGNSYNSPLHFGNGTRLTVT.

V is TRBV27 and J is TRBJ1-2, with a weak D call TRBD1 (5 bases). The CDR3 is made up of 16 amino acids. Germline V lookup: CDR1 MNHEY, CDR2 SMNVEV (reference sequence). V gave up 2 bases and J gave up 7 bases, with 20 bases separating them. CDR3 protein: CASSLAEGTSSGGYTF. CDR3 sequence (DNA): TGTGCCAGCAGTTTAGCGGAGGGGACCTCCTCGGGTGGCTACACCTTC.

The count of this clone is one. The V gene is TRBV28, the J gene TRBJ1-3, with D unclear. The V and J ends lost 3 bases and 0 bases respectively, with 9 bases between them. Germline CDR1 is MDHEN and CDR2 is SYDVKM. This CDR3 has 15 residues. DNA for the CDR3: TGTGCCAGCAGTTTTATGAGGCCCTCTGGAAACACCATATATTTT. It is translated as CASSFMRPSGNTIYF.

The gene calls are TRBV7-9 and TRBJ1-1, with D maybe TRBD1 (5 bases). Germline V gene data show CDR1 as SEHNR and CDR2 as FQNEAQ (reference sequence). V was trimmed by 5 bases and J by 5 bases, leaving 12 bases between them. This CDR3 has 13 amino acids. CDR3 protein: CASSRQGDTEAFF. CDR3 DNA sequence: TGTGCCAGCAGCCGCCAGGGCGATACTGAAGCTTTCTTT.

This clone was counted once. The V and J genes are TRBV3-1 (or the pseudogene TRBV3-2) and TRBJ1-4, with 9 bases fitting TRBD1. V lost 2 bases and J lost 8; bases outside the gene matches: 6. The CDR3 sequence is 15 residues long. Germline V gene sequence: CDR1 LGHDT, CDR2 YNNKEL (reference sequence). The CDR3 here is CASSQPGQGNEKLFF. The CDR3 bases are TGTGCCAGCAGCCAACCGGGACAGGGAAACGAAAAACTGTTTTTT.

This chain joins TRBV27 and TRBJ2-3; 8 positions match TRBD1. Germline trimming cut 11 bases from V and 0 bases from J; bases unmatched to any gene: 4. Germline loops: CDR1 MNHEY, CDR2 SMNVEV (reference sequence). The CDR3 contains 13 residues. The chain's CDR3 is CASRTGSTDTQYF. The CDR3 nucleotides are TGTGCCTCACGGACAGGGAGCACAGATACGCAGTATTTT.

This sequence joins TRBV2 and TRBJ1-4; TRBD1 might be the D (5 bases). This CDR3 has 15 residues. V was cut by 7 bases and J by 4 bases, with 16 bases left in between. The V gene's germline CDR1 is SNHLY and CDR2 FYNNEI. The CDR3 nucleotides are TGTGCCAGCAAATTGCAGGGCCCCTATAATGAAAAACTGTTTTTT. Its translation: CASKLQGPYNEKLFF.

The J gene is TRBJ2-3, the V gene TRBV3-1 (or the pseudogene TRBV3-2), with 8 bases fitting TRBD2. V dropped 1 base and J dropped 3; count of bases not matched to a gene: 3. The germline V gene encodes CDR1 LGHDT and CDR2 YNNKEL (reference sequence). CDR3 length: 15 amino acids. CDR3 DNA sequence: TGTGCCAGCAGCCAAGGACTAGCGAGGACAGATACGCAGTATTTT. Its translation: CASSQGLARTDTQYF.

There are a few counts of this clone. J is TRBJ2-3 and V is TRBV4-2; 9 bases fit TRBD2. This CDR3 comprises 17 residues. Germline CDR1 and CDR2: LGHNA and YNFKEQ. J was trimmed by 6 bases and V by 0 bases; bases with no gene match: 10. The CDR3 is CASSQDFRGGRGDTQYF. CDR3 nucleotides: TGTGCCAGCAGCCAAGATTTTCGGGGCGGGAGGGGGGATACGCAGTATTTT.